This T cell receptor beta chain comes out of a study of cytomegalovirus exposure and HLA in healthy donors. This clone has a single count. Its antigen is as yet unknown. Germline-derived CDR1 and CDR2 are KGHSH and LQKENI. The CDR3 is made up of 13 amino acids. Trimming cost V 6 bases and J 3 bases, with 11 bases left between them. Study outcomes and limitations: Specificity of three CMV-associated chains for CMV antigens was verified in vitro. Analysis performed later showed TCR beta chains linked to HLA being more clonally expanded than equally common others.

The PCR used 60 Vbeta and 13 Jbeta primers. Authors' methods: A follow-up analysis tallied about 88 million unique TCR beta chains, some 9.9 million shared. TCRdb keeps only in-frame clones here, not all; method: immunoSEQ multiplex PCR. V, J and clone size are taken as reported in that table, and D and trimming were inferred from the DNA itself. The profile shows approximately 190,000 clones, 75% to 90% of them singletons. V is TRBV18 and J is TRBJ1-2, with no clear D. The clonotype originates from a woman between 50 and 59 years old in good health and CMV-seropositive. Sequencing used PBMCs. CDR3 bases: TGTGCCAGCTCCCTCCGTCCAGACTATGGCTACACCTTC. Residues: CASSLRPDYGYTF.